This T cell receptor (beta chain) stems from a study of post-analysis software for immune sequencing data. Notes on the study in general: Comparison of patients with controls showed five TRBV segments more frequent in patients, TRBV5-6, TRBV5-1 and TRBV20-1 among them.

The CDR3 runs to 11 residues. V lost 6 bases to trimming and J lost 7 bases, with 6 bases between them. Germline V gene sequence: CDR1 MNHEY, CDR2 SVGAGI. Prepared libraries of TCR beta cDNA carried unique molecular identifiers. TCRdb reanalysed the PCR reads using MiXCR and keeps one entry per CDR3 protein. The table includes about 680,000 distinct CDR3 sequences, more than 50% detected once. This clonotype appeared a few times. The antigen is undetermined. This sequence joins TRBV6-5 and TRBJ1-4; D gene uncertain. The sequenced sample was blood. This TCR was sampled from a girl aged 2-10 years with multiple sclerosis. CDR3 amino acids: CASSDAEKLFF. In DNA form, the CDR3 reads TGTGCCAGCAGCGACGCTGAAAAACTGTTTTTT.